The present T cell receptor (beta chain) was sequenced within a study of shared clonotypes between healthy human individuals. CDR1 and CDR2 from the germline V gene are MDHEN and SYDVKM. The CDR3 runs to 11 residues. Trimming stripped 5 bases from V and 3 bases from J, with 5 bases between. The naive CD8 fraction comprised CD45RO-negative cells positively selected for CCR7 and excluded terminally differentiated effector memory CD45RA+ cells. Donation came from healthy HIV-negative adults that had no recent acute infections or vaccinations. Concerning this clone: What it binds is unknown.

Sequencing was performed with immunoSEQ multiplex PCR; in TCRdb, only in-frame clones are kept and a portion is missing. Altogether hundreds of thousands of clones are present, 95% to 97% being singletons, with the ten largest covering less than 0.25%. Study-level results: Shared clonotypes across all four donors exceeded non-shared ones in generation probability.

The specimen was naive CD8+ T cells sorted from blood. The V call is TRBV28, the J call TRBJ2-7; unclear D gene. The sequence came from a man aged 25 to 45 in good health. CDR3 coding DNA: TGTGCCAGCAGTACATTCTACGAGCAGTACTTC. Its protein product is CASSTFYEQYF.